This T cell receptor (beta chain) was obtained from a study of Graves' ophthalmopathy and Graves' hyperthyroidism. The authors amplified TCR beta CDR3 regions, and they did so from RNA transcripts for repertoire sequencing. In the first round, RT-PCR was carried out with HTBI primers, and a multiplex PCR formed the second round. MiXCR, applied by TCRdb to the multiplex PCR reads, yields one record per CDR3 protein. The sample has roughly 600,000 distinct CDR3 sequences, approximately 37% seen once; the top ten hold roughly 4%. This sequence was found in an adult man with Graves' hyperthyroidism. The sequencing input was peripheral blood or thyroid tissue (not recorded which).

The CDR3 sequence is CASRGQTGGGEKLFF. Written as DNA, the CDR3 is TGTGCCAGCAGAGGACAAACAGGGGGGGGTGAAAAACTGTTTTTT. The J gene is TRBJ1-4, the V gene TRBV2, with 8 positions matching TRBD1. V shed 6 bases and J 7 bases; nucleotides not matched to a gene: 10. This CDR3 is built from 15 residues. In germline, CDR1 is SNHLY, CDR2 FYNNEI.